This entry lists 2 T cell receptor beta chains sequenced from one sample in a study of Graves' ophthalmopathy and Graves' hyperthyroidism. RNA transcripts served as template for amplifying TCR beta CDR3 sequences. The first round was an RT-PCR with HTBI primers, and the second round was a multiplex PCR. In TCRdb, the multiplex PCR reads were re-called with MiXCR into one record per CDR3 protein. The sample records approximately 380,000 distinct CDR3 sequences, 20% to 25% being singletons. Sequences were obtained from peripheral blood. Receptor source: a young woman with stable Graves' hyperthyroidism.

This clonotype has just a few counts. V is TRBV11-1 and J is TRBJ2-7; 9 bases align to TRBD2. In germline, CDR1 is SGHAT, CDR2 FQDESV (reference sequence). J gave up 2 bases and V 1 base, and 9 bases lay outside the gene matches. This CDR3 comprises 17 residues. The CDR3 DNA reads as TGTGCCAGCAGCTTAGGGCAGAGGCGGGAGGGTGCCTACGAGCAGTACTTC. The encoded protein is CASSLGQRREGAYEQYF.

This clonotype appeared a few times. The V gene is TRBV6-5, the J gene TRBJ1-2; D remains ambiguous. From germline, CDR1 is MNHEY and CDR2 SVGAGI. V was trimmed by 0 bases and J by 8 bases, leaving 7 bases between them. This CDR3 comprises 12 residues. DNA of the CDR3: TGTGCCAGCAGTTACTCTTCGGGGGGCTACACCTTC. This encodes CASSYSSGGYTF.